Sequencing of this T cell receptor beta chain was carried out in a study of cytomegalovirus exposure and HLA in healthy donors. Only in-frame clones appear in the TCRdb table, and some are missing; sequencing was by immunoSEQ multiplex PCR. The data contain about 220,000 clones, just over 85% of them seen just once; the ten biggest clones take up 2.5% to 3.5%. These donors were members of the 120-subject validation cohort, a group separate from the approximately 670-subject first cohort. The CDR3 runs 13 residues. Losses at the gene ends were 0 bases for V and 6 bases for J; bases not matched to a gene: 0. CDR1 SGHRS and CDR2 YFSETQ come from the germline V gene.

The genes are TRBV5-1 and TRBJ2-7; 10 bases align to TRBD1. This sequence originates from a woman aged 18-29 years in good health and CMV-seronegative. Sequenced: PBMCs. Here the CDR3 reads CASSLGQGAEQYF. CDR3 DNA sequence: TGCGCCAGCAGCTTGGGACAGGGGGCCGAGCAGTACTTC. The variable domain in full, with the rest retrieved from reference TRBV5-1 and TRBJ2-7, is KAGVTQTPRYLIKTRGQQVTLSCSPISGHRSVSWYQQTPGQGLQFLFEYFSETQRNKGNFPGRFSGRQFSNSRSEMNVSTLELGDSALYLCASSLGQGAEQYFGPGTRLTVT.